One T cell receptor beta chain is described in this entry. Its antigen remains unknown. The sample comes from a study of PD-1 blockade in classical Hodgkin lymphoma. On the study more broadly: Nivolumab dosed at 3 mg/kg went to patients intravenously every 2 weeks.

Study-wide results and caveats: Diversity in CD4+ TCRs, unlike that measured in CD8+ TCRs, had risen significantly by C4D1. Relapsed/refractory patients reportedly had lower baseline diversity than newly diagnosed patients. Similar baseline diversity was found in complete responders and newly diagnosed patients.

Every patient experienced relapse after autologous stem cell transplantation, and brentuximab vedotin exposure varied. The table came from immunoSEQ multiplex PCR; TCRdb's copy has only in-frame clones and leaves some out. The table lists some 93,000 clones, around 90% of them singletons. The source material was peripheral blood mononuclear cells (PBMCs), sampled at baseline. The TCR sequence derives from a human donor with classical Hodgkin lymphoma.

This CDR3 reads CASGDTSGANVLTF. The CDR3 DNA reads as TGTGCCAGCGGGGACACCTCTGGGGCCAACGTCCTGACTTTC. The chain employs TRBV19 and TRBJ2-6, with D possibly matching TRBD1 (6 bases). Germline lookup yields CDR1 LNHDA and CDR2 SQIVND (reference sequence). The V end lost 9 bases, the J end lost 0 bases, and 9 bases lay between the germline ends. CDR3 length: 14 amino acids.